In its sample, the clone carrying this T cell receptor (beta chain) was seen a few times. Its antigen is unidentified. The junction shows a germline mismatch at one end, possibly a read error. The source of the sample is a study of beta chain features in type 1 diabetes. Study-wide results and caveats: TCRB rearrangement may or may not be influenced by HLA type; here this remained unresolved. Researchers cautioned that cDNA sequencing could over-represent cells with high TCR expression.

The study reverse transcribed the entire isolated RNA, so it sequenced expressed TCRB transcripts. Sequencing was performed with immunoSEQ multiplex PCR; in TCRdb, only in-frame clones are kept and a portion is missing. This sample has around 340,000 clones, with 6.5% to 10% found just once. Germline values: CDR1 ENHRY, CDR2 SYGVKD. The CDR3 extends over 12 amino acids. Sequencing input: central memory CD4+ T cells from blood. This TCR derives from a woman younger than 35 in good health. This sequence joins TRBV10-3 and TRBJ2-2; no reliable D call. The DNA of the CDR3 is TGTGCCAGCAGTGGTCGGGCCGGGGAGCTGTTTTTT. This sequence encodes CASSGRAGELFF.